Presented here are 10 T cell receptor beta chains from one specimen sequenced in a study of cytomegalovirus exposure and HLA in healthy donors. It was with 60 Vbeta and 13 Jbeta primers that the PCR ran. This table comes from immunoSEQ multiplex PCR, and its TCRdb copy is limited to in-frame clones, with some not included. The data contain around 40,000 clones, around 90% of them singletons. Material: PBMCs. The receptor set was obtained from a woman aged 40 to 50 in good health and CMV-seropositive.

This rearrangement joins TRBV5-1 to TRBJ2-7; D may be TRBD1 (6 bases). The CDR3 has 14 amino acids. V shed 2 bases and J shed 1 base, with 10 bases lying between them. Looked up from germline, CDR1 is SGHRS and CDR2 is YFSETQ. The CDR3 region has the DNA TGCGCCAGCAGCTTACGGGACACTTCCTACGAGCAGTACTTC. As protein: CASSLRDTSYEQYF.

This chain joins TRBV7-2 and TRBJ1-1; D gene uncertain. The V and J ends lost 3 bases and 5 bases respectively, with 10 bases between them. The V gene's germline CDR1 is SGHTA and CDR2 FQGNSA. CDR3 length equals 13 residues. CDR3 region: CASSLTGGTEAFF. The CDR3 DNA follows: TGTGCCAGCAGCTTGACCGGAGGGACTGAAGCTTTCTTT.

This clone was counted only a few times. The chain uses TRBV6-6 and TRBJ1-4; 9 bases align to TRBD1. Per germline, CDR1 MNHNY and CDR2 SVGAGI (reference sequence). This CDR3 spans 15 amino acids. Trimming at V came to 6 bases and at J to 7 bases, leaving 9 bases not matched to a gene. CDR3: CASRLPGQGFEKLFF. In DNA form, the CDR3 reads TGTGCCAGCAGACTGCCGGGACAGGGCTTTGAAAAACTGTTTTTT.

V is TRBV5-4 and J is TRBJ2-7; perhaps TRBD2 as D (5 bases). Germline values: CDR1 SGHNT, CDR2 YYREEE (reference sequence). Trimming shortened V by 0 bases and J by 2 bases, and 9 bases separated the two germline ends. This CDR3 contains 14 residues. This CDR3 reads CASSLGRDAYEQYF. As DNA, the CDR3 is TGTGCCAGCAGCTTGGGTCGGGATGCCTACGAGCAGTACTTC. Combining the CDR3 with reference TRBV5-4 and TRBJ2-7 gives the whole variable domain ETGVTQSPTHLIKTRGQQVTLRCSSQSGHNTVSWYQQALGQGPQFIFQYYREEENGRGNFPPRFSGLQFPNYSSELNVNALELDDSALYLCASSLGRDAYEQYFGPGTRLTVT.

This chain joins TRBV27 and TRBJ1-2, with 7 bases matching TRBD1. The CDR3 has 16 residues. V lost 5 bases and J lost 2; bases outside the gene matches: 11. In germline, CDR1 is MNHEY, CDR2 SMNVEV (reference sequence). The CDR3 DNA follows: TGTGCCAGCAGTCCATACCCAGGACAGGACAACTATGGCTACACCTTC. This encodes CASSPYPGQDNYGYTF.

This sequence joins TRBV5-6 and TRBJ1-6, with D unresolved. CDR1 is SGHDT and CDR2 is YYEEEE in the germline V gene. V was clipped by 4 bases and J by 7 bases, with 15 bases between them. The length of the CDR3 is 15 residues. In DNA, the CDR3 is TGTGCCAGCAGCCTCTGGGCCTCCCCCAATTCACCCCTCCACTTT. Encoded protein: CASSLWASPNSPLHF.

The V call is TRBV7-6, the J call TRBJ1-6; D unresolved. Trimming took 1 base from V and 11 from J, leaving 9 bases between them. This CDR3 is built from 13 residues. Germline loops: CDR1 SGHVS, CDR2 FNYEAQ. This chain's CDR3 is CASSLDAGAPLHF. The CDR3 DNA reads as TGTGCCAGCAGCTTAGATGCGGGCGCACCCCTCCACTTT.

The chain combines TRBV7-7 with TRBJ2-2; tentatively, D is TRBD2 (6 bases). CDR1 and CDR2 from the germline V gene are SSHAT and FNYEAQ (reference sequence). Trimming took off 5 bases at V and 6 bases at J, with 16 bases between the two ends. The CDR3 sequence is 15 residues long. DNA for the CDR3: TGTGCCAGCAGCCCGGGGGAGGTGTTCTCCGGGGAGCTGTTTTTT. It yields the protein CASSPGEVFSGELFF.

The chain couples TRBV19 to TRBJ1-5; D is undetermined. V was shortened by 2 bases and J by 4 bases, with 9 bases between the two germline ends. This CDR3 comprises 14 residues. The germline V gene has CDR1 LNHDA and CDR2 SQIVND (reference sequence). CDR3 loop: CASSISAGNQPQHF. CDR3 in DNA: TGTGCCAGTAGTATATCGGCAGGAAATCAGCCCCAGCATTTT.

V is TRBV27 and J is TRBJ2-1, with 7 nucleotides matching TRBD1. This CDR3 contains 15 residues. CDR1 is MNHEY, CDR2 SMNVEV, per germline (reference sequence). Trimming took 2 bases from V and 2 from J; bases not matched to a gene: 3. For the CDR3, the DNA is TGTGCCAGCAGTTTAAGGGACAGCACCTACAATGAGCAGTTCTTC. It encodes CASSLRDSTYNEQFF.